Presented here are 10 T cell receptor beta chains from one specimen sequenced in a study of shared clonotypes between healthy human individuals. Repertoires were generated with immunoSEQ multiplex PCR, while TCRdb's copy carries only in-frame clones and drops some. The table records about 600,000 clones, approximately 97% of them present only once. Material: naive CD4+ T cells sorted from blood. Stated subset: CD45RA+ positively selected. The origin of the receptors is a woman in her twenties or thirties in good health.

CDR3 loop: CASSPYRTYEQYF. CDR3 DNA sequence: TGTGCCAGCAGCCCCTACAGGACCTACGAGCAGTACTTC. The chain combines TRBV28 with TRBJ2-7; a possible D gene is TRBD1 (5 bases). Germline V CDR1 and CDR2: MDHEN, SYDVKM. With 6 bases removed from V and 2 bases from J, the gap between germline ends came to 11 bases. This CDR3 comprises 13 residues.

The CDR3: CASSPGSGTSTDTQYF. CDR3 sequence (DNA): TGTGCCAGCAGTCCAGGTAGCGGGACTAGCACAGATACGCAGTATTTT. This chain uses TRBV27 with TRBJ2-3, with TRBD2 identical over 8 bases. V shed 5 bases and J 0 bases; nucleotides not matched to a gene: 7. The CDR3 covers 16 residues. Germline V lookup: CDR1 MNHEY, CDR2 SMNVEV (reference sequence).

This clone appeared a single time. This chain links TRBV15 with TRBJ2-1; D remains unclear. In germline, CDR1 is LNHNV, CDR2 YYDKDF (reference sequence). CDR3 length: 14 amino acids. V was clipped by 0 bases and J by 6 bases, with 9 bases between them. CDR3 nucleotides: TGTGCCACCAGCAGAGATCCGGGCCCCAATGAGCAGTTCTTC. It codes for CATSRDPGPNEQFF.

This clone was seen only once. This chain joins TRBV2 and TRBJ2-3; possible D gene TRBD2, 5 bases. The V gene's germline CDR1 is SNHLY and CDR2 FYNNEI. Trimming removed 11 bases from V and 1 base from J, with 19 bases in between. CDR3 length: 15 amino acids. CDR3 in DNA: TGTGCCCACACAGTGGGCGGGCTAGGCACAGATACGCAGTATTTT. Protein product: CAHTVGGLGTDTQYF.

V and J are TRBV28 and TRBJ2-5; D perhaps matches TRBD2 (6 bases). Germline lookup yields CDR1 MDHEN and CDR2 SYDVKM. The V gene lost 7 bases and the J gene lost 4 bases, with 22 bases spanning the gap. The CDR3 runs 16 residues. CDR3 amino acids: CASTIKSPTSRETQYF. DNA for the CDR3: TGTGCCAGCACCATAAAGTCCCCCACTAGCAGAGAGACCCAGTACTTC.

This chain joins TRBV19 and TRBJ1-4; no clear D. The germline V gene encodes CDR1 LNHDA and CDR2 SQIVND (reference sequence). This CDR3 has 15 amino acids. Trimming pared 1 base from V and 4 bases from J, leaving 10 bases between. In DNA form, the CDR3 reads TGTGCCAGTAGTATAGTGGGCAGAGGTAATGAAAAACTGTTTTTT. Protein sequence: CASSIVGRGNEKLFF.

This rearrangement joins TRBV6-5 to TRBJ2-2; 9 nucleotides align to TRBD2. Unmatched junction bases numbered 4, after V lost 6 bases and J lost 2 bases. CDR3 length: 15 amino acids. Per germline, CDR1 MNHEY and CDR2 SVGAGI. The DNA for the CDR3 is TGTGCCAGCAGGGGACTAGCAGACAACACCGGGGAGCTGTTTTTT. It yields the protein CASRGLADNTGELFF.

J is TRBJ2-2 and V is TRBV5-1; D call uncertain. The ends were cut back, 0 bases at V and 8 bases at J, with 11 bases in the middle. Germline-derived CDR1 and CDR2 are SGHRS and YFSETQ. This CDR3 comprises 14 residues. Here the CDR3 reads CASSLESPRGELFF. CDR3 coding DNA: TGCGCCAGCAGCTTGGAGTCCCCGAGAGGGGAGCTGTTTTTT.

The V gene is TRBV6-1, the J gene TRBJ1-5; D not resolved. The germline V gene has CDR1 MNHNS and CDR2 SASEGT. The CDR3 covers 14 residues. V was trimmed by 7 bases and J by 4 bases, leaving 14 bases between them. The CDR3 sequence is CASITHGVNQPQHF. CDR3 coding DNA: TGTGCCAGCATCACTCACGGAGTTAATCAGCCCCAGCATTTT.

This chain uses TRBV5-1 with TRBJ2-5; tentatively, D is TRBD1 (5 bases). CDR3 length equals 14 residues. Trimming pared 4 bases from V and 0 bases from J, leaving 10 bases between. The germline CDR1 and CDR2 sequences are SGHRS and YFSETQ. CDR3 sequence (DNA): TGCGCCAGCAGCCCGACAGACAACCAAGAGACCCAGTACTTC. Protein product: CASSPTDNQETQYF.